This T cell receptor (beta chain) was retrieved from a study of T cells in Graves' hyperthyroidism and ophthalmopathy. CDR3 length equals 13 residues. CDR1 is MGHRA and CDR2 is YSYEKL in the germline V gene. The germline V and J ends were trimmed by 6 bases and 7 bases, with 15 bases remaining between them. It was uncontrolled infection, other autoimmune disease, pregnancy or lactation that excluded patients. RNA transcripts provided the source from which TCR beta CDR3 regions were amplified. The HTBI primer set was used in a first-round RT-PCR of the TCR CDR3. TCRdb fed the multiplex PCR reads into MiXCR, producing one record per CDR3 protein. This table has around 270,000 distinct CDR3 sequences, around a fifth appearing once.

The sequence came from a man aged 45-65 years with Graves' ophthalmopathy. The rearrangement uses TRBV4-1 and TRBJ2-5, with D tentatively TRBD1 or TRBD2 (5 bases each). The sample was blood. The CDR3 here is CASRRVGGGTQYF. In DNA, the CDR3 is TGCGCCAGCAGGAGAGTGGGTGGGGGGACCCAGTACTTC.